This is a list of T cell receptor beta chains from one sample in a study of CD8 T cells in ankylosing spondylitis. In TCRdb, the 5' RACE reads were re-called with MiXCR into one record per CDR3 protein. The sample consists of 650,000 to 800,000 distinct CDR3 sequences, over 15% of them appearing once. Sequencing was performed on blood, either unsorted or a sorted T cell fraction (not recorded which). The receptors come from a male donor with ankylosing spondylitis. The CDR3 runs from the conserved cysteine through the conserved F or W. Each record gives: clone size, J gene, D gene, V gene, CDR3 protein, CDR3 DNA. D genes are given only for firm matches. The size field is filled for only some rows; it gives once, few, many or a size class.

size: NA; J: TRBJ2-7; D: NA; V: TRBV7-2; CDR3: CASGNFGGNYEQYF; DNA: TGTGCCAGCGGGAACTTTGGGGGGAACTACGAGCAGTACTTC
size: few; J: TRBJ2-5; D: NA; V: TRBV27; CDR3: CASSQGVGVLWETQYF; DNA: TGTGCCAGCAGCCAAGGGGTCGGGGTTTTGTGGGAGACCCAGTACTTC
size: few; J: TRBJ2-1; D: TRBD2; V: TRBV10-3; CDR3: CAISGAGGTSYNEQFF; DNA: TGTGCCATCAGTGGAGCGGGGGGAACCTCCTACAATGAGCAGTTCTTC
size: NA; J: TRBJ1-1; D: NA; V: TRBV19; CDR3: CASSIYPDTEAFF; DNA: TGTGCCAGTAGTATCTATCCCGACACTGAAGCTTTCTTT
size: many; J: TRBJ1-5; D: NA; V: TRBV7-9; CDR3: CASRTKGQPQHF; DNA: TGTGCCAGCAGAACGAAGGGTCAGCCCCAGCATTTT
size: NA; J: TRBJ1-4; D: NA; V: TRBV12-3/TRBV12-4; CDR3: CASSLARRGNEKLFF; DNA: TGTGCCAGCAGTTTGGCCAGACGGGGAAATGAAAAACTGTTTTTT
size: NA; J: TRBJ2-1; D: NA; V: TRBV7-6; CDR3: CASSDSFNEQFF; DNA: TGTGCCAGCAGCGATAGTTTCAATGAGCAGTTCTTC
size: NA; J: TRBJ1-2; D: NA; V: TRBV5-1; CDR3: CASSSAEGHGYTF; DNA: TGCGCCAGCAGCTCCGCGGAAGGACATGGCTACACCTTC
size: NA; J: TRBJ2-1; D: TRBD2; V: TRBV5-4; CDR3: CASSLAHRLAGVEQFF; DNA: TGTGCCAGCAGCTTGGCGCATCGACTAGCGGGAGTTGAGCAGTTCTTC
size: NA; J: TRBJ1-5; D: NA; V: TRBV12-3/TRBV12-4; CDR3: CASSLSGALDNQPQHF; DNA: TGTGCCAGCAGTTTATCTGGGGCGCTGGACAATCAGCCCCAGCATTTT
size: NA; J: TRBJ1-1; D: NA; V: TRBV6-1; CDR3: CASSEGRGPMNTEAFF; DNA: TGTGCCAGCAGTGAAGGACGGGGACCTATGAACACTGAAGCTTTCTTT
size: NA; J: TRBJ1-2; D: NA; V: TRBV14; CDR3: CASSQDGAALYTF; DNA: TGTGCCAGCAGCCAAGATGGCGCCGCTCTCTACACCTTC
size: NA; J: TRBJ2-1; D: TRBD2; V: TRBV4-1; CDR3: CASSQPRLAGGRLEQFF; DNA: TGCGCCAGCAGCCAACCGCGACTAGCGGGAGGGCGATTGGAGCAGTTCTTC
size: few; J: TRBJ2-7; D: NA; V: TRBV7-9; CDR3: CASSLAQPSSYEQYF; DNA: TGTGCCAGCAGCTTAGCGCAACCCAGCTCCTACGAGCAGTACTTC
size: NA; J: TRBJ1-2; D: TRBD1; V: TRBV18; CDR3: CASSPPGQEDGYTF; DNA: TGTGCCAGCTCACCACCGGGACAGGAGGATGGCTACACCTTC
size: few; J: TRBJ1-5; D: NA; V: TRBV20-1; CDR3: CSAGTGISGGSNQPQHF; DNA: TGCAGTGCCGGGACCGGGATCTCCGGAGGATCCAATCAGCCCCAGCATTTT
size: few; J: TRBJ2-7; D: TRBD2; V: TRBV20-1; CDR3: CSARDRTSGRYEQYF; DNA: TGCAGTGCTAGAGATCGGACTAGCGGGAGATACGAGCAGTACTTC
size: few; J: TRBJ2-1; D: NA; V: TRBV7-8; CDR3: CASSLAGGSGVNEQFF; DNA: TGTGCCAGCAGCTTAGCGGGGGGAAGTGGGGTCAATGAGCAGTTCTTC
size: NA; J: TRBJ1-1; D: TRBD1; V: TRBV12-3/TRBV12-4; CDR3: CASSLFGTGGTEAFF; DNA: TGTGCCAGCAGCCTCTTCGGGACAGGGGGTACTGAAGCTTTCTTT
size: NA; J: TRBJ2-3; D: TRBD2; V: TRBV11-2; CDR3: CASSLDSLAGGYSTDTQYF; DNA: TGTGCCAGCAGCTTAGACTCTCTAGCGGGGGGCTACAGCACAGATACGCAGTATTTT
size: once; J: TRBJ2-5; D: NA; V: TRBV9; CDR3: CASSRQVEETQYF; DNA: TGTGCCAGCAGCCGGCAAGTAGAAGAGACCCAGTACTTC
size: few; J: TRBJ2-1; D: TRBD2; V: TRBV20-1; CDR3: CSASSGGVPYNEQFF; DNA: TGCAGTGCTTCTAGCGGGGGGGTCCCCTACAATGAGCAGTTCTTC